Following are 10 T cell receptor beta chains from one sample sequenced in a study of blood T cell repertoires in COVID-19 (dated by TCRdb to the early 2020s). Receptor libraries were prepared by the immunoSEQ multiplex PCR assay. This is the immuneACCESS table as TCRdb keeps it, with only in-frame sequences that have V and J called. A part of the clones is gone; compared with another copy, unresolved V genes explain less than half, and the rest is unexplained. For this sample there are 150,000 to 200,000 clones; roughly 80% appear just once. Of the sample, 4.5% to 5.5% is held by the ten largest clones. The sample was peripheral blood. All receptors derive from a woman in her thirties with acute or convalescent COVID-19.

This clone showed up just once. This chain uses TRBV30 with TRBJ2-7; TRBD1 matches 8 bases. This CDR3 contains 13 residues. Germline V lookup: CDR1 GTSNPN, CDR2 SVGIG (reference sequence). Unmatched junction bases numbered 6, after V lost 3 bases and J lost 5 bases. The CDR3 sequence is CAWSRTGRNEQYF. The CDR3 DNA reads as TGTGCCTGGAGCCGGACAGGGAGGAACGAGCAGTACTTC.

The genes are TRBV4-2 and TRBJ2-3, with 8 bases aligning to TRBD2. Per germline, CDR1 LGHNA and CDR2 YNFKEQ. The CDR3 consists of 16 residues. The V and J ends lost 4 bases and 2 bases, in that order; junction bases with no gene match: 8. The CDR3 spells CASSRLAGGATDTQYF. As DNA, the CDR3 is TGTGCCAGCAGCCGCCTGGCCGGGGGGGCCACAGATACGCAGTATTTT.

This chain uses TRBV19 with TRBJ2-5, with TRBD1 as a possible D gene (5 bases). The V gene lost 6 bases and the J gene lost 2 bases, with 19 bases spanning the gap. The CDR3 is 16 residues long. Germline CDR1 LNHDA, CDR2 SQIVND (reference sequence). CDR3 in DNA: TGTGCCAGTAGCCTTGCTAGGACATTGGGTCAAGAGACCCAGTACTTC. Translating it yields CASSLARTLGQETQYF.

The chain is built from TRBV13 and TRBJ2-7; the D gene is possibly TRBD2 (7 bases). This CDR3 has 14 residues. Germline loops: CDR1 PRHDT, CDR2 FYEKMQ (reference sequence). V lost 4 bases, J lost 3 bases, and 13 bases lay in between. CDR3 nucleotides: TGTGCCAGCAGCTCCGGGGGGCCGGGCTACGAGCAGTACTTC. Its translation is CASSSGGPGYEQYF.

J is TRBJ2-1 and V is TRBV12-3 or TRBV12-4; D might be TRBD2 (7 bases). Trimming pared 8 bases from V and 7 bases from J, leaving 15 bases between. This CDR3 comprises 13 residues. The CDR3 loop is CASGGGPVNEQFF. The DNA of the CDR3 is TGTGCCAGCGGCGGGGGCCCGGTAAATGAGCAGTTCTTC.

The chain couples TRBV15 to TRBJ1-4; no firm D call. The CDR3 has 15 residues. The V and J ends lost 0 bases and 6 bases respectively, with 11 bases between them. The germline V gene has CDR1 LNHNV and CDR2 YYDKDF (reference sequence). CDR3 sequence: CATSRDEGGDEKLFF. The CDR3 DNA is TGTGCCACCAGCAGAGATGAGGGAGGCGATGAAAAACTGTTTTTT.

The chain has TRBV6-1 and TRBJ1-5; no clear D gene. Trimming stripped 2 bases from V and 0 bases from J, with 8 bases between. Germline V CDR1 and CDR2: MNHNS, SASEGT. The CDR3 is made up of 15 amino acids. The CDR3, as DNA: TGTGCCAGCAGTGAATCCACTTATAGCAATCAGCCCCAGCATTTT. Encoded protein: CASSESTYSNQPQHF.

This clone was picked up a small number of times. The V gene is TRBV6-4, the J gene TRBJ2-2, with 12 bases that match TRBD2. The CDR3 is made up of 18 amino acids. Germline CDR1 reads MRHNA; CDR2 reads SNTAGT. Germline trimming cut 0 bases from V and 4 bases from J; bases unmatched to any gene: 6. In nucleotides, the CDR3 is TGTGCCAGCAGTGACTCCCGCCTAGCGGGGGGGCGCACCGGGGAGCTGTTTTTT. Residues: CASSDSRLAGGRTGELFF.

This chain joins TRBV7-2 and TRBJ1-5; maybe TRBD1 (5 bases). CDR3 length: 14 amino acids. Germline CDR1 is SGHTA and CDR2 is FQGNSA. V gave up 1 base and J gave up 5 bases, with 9 bases separating them. The CDR3 here is CASSLGGLDQPQHF. The CDR3 nucleotides are TGTGCCAGCAGCTTAGGGGGCTTGGATCAGCCCCAGCATTTT.

The CDR3 reads CASSPLAGGTTDTQYF. The CDR3 nucleotides read TGTGCCAGCAGTCCCCTAGCGGGGGGGACCACAGATACGCAGTATTTT. The chain joins TRBV7-3 to TRBJ2-3, with 12 bases lining up with TRBD2. V was pared by 6 bases and J by 2 bases, with 6 bases of the junction left unmatched. Germline-derived CDR1 and CDR2 are SGHTA and FQGTGA. This CDR3 region has 16 residues.